This section outlines one TCR beta chain sequence together with its context. Its specificity is unknown. Assay used: immunoSEQ multiplex PCR; TCRdb lists only in-frame clones, some missing. This table holds roughly 150,000 clones, less than 95% found once. The length of the CDR3 is 12 residues. Trimming took 3 bases from V and 2 from J, leaving 2 bases between them. Looked up from germline, CDR1 is MDHEN and CDR2 is SYDVKM. This sample stems from a study of T cell responses to AZD1222 COVID-19 vaccine. General observations from the study: Females made up more of the donors, who were largely white British, and clonal diversity may have come out too low. Just five or six AZD1222 recipients tested seropositive at baseline.

The sequencing used peripheral blood, collected on day 0 of AZD1222 vaccination. The TCR comes from an adult in good health. The rearrangement uses TRBV28 and TRBJ1-5; D remains unclear. CDR3 nucleotides: TGTGCCAGCAGTTTCGGCAATCAGCCCCAGCATTTT. Translation: CASSFGNQPQHF.